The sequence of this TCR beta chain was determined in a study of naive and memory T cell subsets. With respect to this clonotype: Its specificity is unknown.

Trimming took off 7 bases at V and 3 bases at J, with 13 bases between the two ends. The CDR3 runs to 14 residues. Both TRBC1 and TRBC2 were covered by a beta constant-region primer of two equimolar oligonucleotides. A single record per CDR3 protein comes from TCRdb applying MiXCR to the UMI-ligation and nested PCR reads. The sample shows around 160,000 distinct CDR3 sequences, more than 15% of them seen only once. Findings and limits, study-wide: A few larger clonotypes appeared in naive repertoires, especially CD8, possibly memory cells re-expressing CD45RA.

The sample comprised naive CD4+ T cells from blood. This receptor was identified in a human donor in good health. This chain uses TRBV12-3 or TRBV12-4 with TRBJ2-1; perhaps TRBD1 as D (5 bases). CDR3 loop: CASISDSYYNEQFF. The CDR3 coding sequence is TGTGCCAGCATCTCAGACAGTTACTACAATGAGCAGTTCTTC.